One sample yielded the 21 T cell receptor beta chains listed below, sequenced in a study of blood T cell repertoires in COVID-19. Measured with immunoSEQ multiplex PCR; TCRdb has only the in-frame clones, and not every one. The sample yields about 130,000 clones, over 80% seen once. Material: PBMCs or T cells enriched from blood (not recorded which). The source of these receptors is a man aged 25-45 years who had recovered from COVID-19.

The chain is built from TRBV13 and TRBJ1-5, with a tentative D call TRBD1 (6 bases). Per the germline V gene, CDR1 is PRHDT and CDR2 is FYEKMQ (reference sequence). With 4 bases removed from V and 7 bases from J, the gap between germline ends came to 14 bases. CDR3 length: 14 residues. This CDR3 is CASSSGGFGQPQHF. CDR3 bases: TGTGCCAGCAGCTCTGGGGGCTTCGGGCAGCCCCAGCATTTT.

The CDR3 region has the DNA TGTGCCTGCCGGACAGGGGGCATGAACACTGAAGCTTTCTTT. It specifies CACRTGGMNTEAFF. J is TRBJ1-1 and V is TRBV6-5; 11 bases map to TRBD1. The CDR3 loop spans 14 amino acids. V lost 11 bases, J lost 0 bases, and 5 bases stayed unmatched. In germline, CDR1 is MNHEY, CDR2 SVGAGI.

The chain combines TRBV7-9 with TRBJ2-1; 9 bases map to TRBD2. There are 13 residues in the CDR3. Unmatched junction bases numbered 3, after V lost 3 bases and J lost 9 bases. The germline V gene has CDR1 SEHNR and CDR2 FQNEAQ (reference sequence). The CDR3 spells CASSLREGVEQFF. CDR3 DNA: TGTGCCAGCAGCTTGCGGGAGGGCGTTGAGCAGTTCTTC.

The chain is built from TRBV10-3 and TRBJ1-6; 10 nucleotides line up with TRBD1. CDR3 length equals 16 residues. CDR1 is ENHRY, CDR2 SYGVKD, per germline. V lost 5 bases and J lost 7; bases outside the gene matches: 8. In nucleotides, the CDR3 is TGTGCCATCAGTTTGTCTTTGGACAGGGGGAATTCACCCCTCCACTTT. It yields the protein CAISLSLDRGNSPLHF.

In its sample, this clone was seen a few times. The chain is built from TRBV19 and TRBJ1-1, with D possibly TRBD1 on 6 matching bases. V was shortened by 4 bases and J by 2 bases, with 17 bases between the two germline ends. This CDR3 is 16 amino acids long. Germline CDR1 is LNHDA and CDR2 is SQIVND (reference sequence). CDR3 in amino acids: CASSTYGGQPNTEAFF. As DNA, the CDR3 is TGTGCCAGTAGTACTTATGGAGGACAGCCCAACACTGAAGCTTTCTTT.

The V and J genes are TRBV10-3 and TRBJ2-1; TRBD2 matches 11 bases. Germline CDR1 ENHRY, CDR2 SYGVKD. V shed 0 bases and J 8 bases; nucleotides not matched to a gene: 6. CDR3 size: 16 residues. CDR3 region: CAISESVAGGVYEQFF. DNA for the CDR3: TGTGCCATCAGTGAGTCAGTAGCGGGGGGGGTTTATGAGCAGTTCTTC.

A single count supports this clone. The chain is built from TRBV6-5 and TRBJ1-2, with D unclear. Germline CDR1 MNHEY, CDR2 SVGAGI. The CDR3 length is 13 residues. The ends were cut back, 8 bases at V and 8 bases at J, with 18 bases in the middle. CDR3 bases: TGTGCCAGCCGCAACGACCTATCGAGGGGCTACACCTTC. Its translation is CASRNDLSRGYTF.

CDR3 region: CASWTGQGGEKLFF. CDR3 nucleotides: TGTGCCAGCTGGACTGGGCAGGGGGGTGAAAAACTGTTTTTT. The chain employs TRBV19 and TRBJ1-4; 7 positions match TRBD1. Germline CDR1 is LNHDA and CDR2 is SQIVND (reference sequence). This CDR3 has 14 amino acids. With V trimmed by 9 bases and J by 7 bases, 11 bases remained unmatched.

The V gene is TRBV5-5, the J gene TRBJ1-2; 7 bases align to TRBD1. The CDR3 runs 15 residues. Germline CDR1 is SGHKS and CDR2 is YYEKEE (reference sequence). The trim removed 1 base at V and 6 bases at J, leaving 9 bases unmatched. CDR3 amino acids: CASSLLGGTVNGYTF. The CDR3 nucleotides read TGTGCCAGCAGCTTGTTAGGCGGGACAGTAAATGGCTACACCTTC.

The chain has TRBV2 and TRBJ1-5; weak D call: TRBD1 (6 bases). The CDR3 is 13 residues long. V was trimmed by 10 bases and J by 3 bases, leaving 13 bases between them. Per germline, CDR1 SNHLY and CDR2 FYNNEI. CDR3 sequence reads: CATRRDTNQPQHF. The CDR3 nucleotides are TGTGCCACTCGCCGGGACACCAATCAGCCCCAGCATTTT.

The chain combines TRBV7-9 with TRBJ2-7; D is unclear. V was trimmed by 3 bases and J by 5 bases, leaving 23 bases between them. The CDR3 runs to 17 residues. Per germline, CDR1 SEHNR and CDR2 FQNEAQ (reference sequence). CDR3 amino acids: CASSFNLRVNRRNEQYV. CDR3 sequence (DNA): TGTGCCAGCAGCTTTAATCTCCGGGTAAATCGAAGGAACGAGCAGTACGTC.

The V gene is TRBV9, the J gene TRBJ2-3, with TRBD2 identical over 10 bases. V was pared by 2 bases and J by 3 bases, with 9 bases of the junction left unmatched. The CDR3 has 17 amino acids. Germline V gene sequence: CDR1 SGDLS, CDR2 YYNGEE. The CDR3 loop is CASSVGYTSGNTDTQYF. The CDR3 DNA reads as TGTGCCAGCAGCGTGGGGTACACTAGCGGGAATACAGATACGCAGTATTTT.

J is TRBJ2-5 and V is TRBV11-2, with a possible D match to TRBD2 (5 bases). The CDR3 spans 12 residues. V lost 0 bases and J 7 bases, leaving 6 bases between the germline ends. CDR1 and CDR2 (germline): SGHAT, FQNNGV. In DNA, the CDR3 is TGTGCCAGCAGCTTAGAACGGGGGACCCAGTACTTC. Translating it yields CASSLERGTQYF.

The genes are TRBV6-6 and TRBJ1-2, with TRBD1 matching over 7 bases. The CDR3 totals 16 residues. Germline lookup yields CDR1 MNHNY and CDR2 SVGAGI (reference sequence). Trimming at V came to 2 bases and at J to 8 bases, leaving 14 bases not matched to a gene. DNA for the CDR3: TGTGCCAGCAGTTACCTAATGACAGGGCCGTTAGAGGGCTACACCTTC. This translates into CASSYLMTGPLEGYTF.

The chain uses TRBV5-6 and TRBJ1-3; a weak D match, TRBD1 (6 bases). The CDR3 extends over 15 amino acids. Germline V gene data show CDR1 as SGHDT and CDR2 as YYEEEE. V was clipped by 3 bases and J by 3 bases, with 13 bases between them. This CDR3 is CASSWDTGGGNTIYF. The CDR3 DNA reads as TGTGCCAGCAGCTGGGACACAGGTGGTGGAAACACCATATATTTT.

The chain joins TRBV5-4 to TRBJ1-1; 7 bases match TRBD1. Germline V gene data show CDR1 as SGHNT and CDR2 as YYREEE (reference sequence). J was trimmed by 3 bases and V by 3 bases; bases with no gene match: 5. The length of the CDR3 is 14 residues. DNA of the CDR3: TGTGCCAGCAGCTCTGAACAGGGGTACACTGAAGCTTTCTTT. It specifies CASSSEQGYTEAFF.

The chain recombines TRBV7-6 with TRBJ2-2; 9 bases line up with TRBD1. V lost 4 bases to trimming and J lost 3 bases; unmatched junction nucleotides: 3. Germline V lookup: CDR1 SGHVS, CDR2 FNYEAQ. The CDR3 is made up of 15 amino acids. The CDR3 sequence is CASSSGTGYTGELFF. The DNA for the CDR3 is TGTGCCAGCAGCTCCGGGACAGGGTACACCGGGGAGCTGTTTTTT.

The chain has TRBV19 and TRBJ2-6; D is ambiguous. Germline V gives CDR1 LNHDA, CDR2 SQIVND (reference sequence). This CDR3 has 13 amino acids. Between the trimmed V and J ends, which lost 5 bases and 1 base, there was a span of 3 bases. In DNA form, the CDR3 reads TGTGCCAGTAGTTCTTCTGGGGCCAACGTCCTGACTTTC. Protein: CASSSSGANVLTF.

The chain links TRBV6-2 or TRBV6-3 to TRBJ2-7, with 9 bases lining up with TRBD2. This CDR3 is built from 15 residues. V dropped 5 bases and J dropped 9; count of bases not matched to a gene: 14. Germline V lookup: CDR1 MNHEY, CDR2 SVGEGT. CDR3 sequence (DNA): TGTGCCAGCAGTAATGGACTAGCGCTAAGGGATCGGCAGTACTTC. Protein product: CASSNGLALRDRQYF.

This rearrangement joins TRBV7-8 to TRBJ2-3; 8 nucleotides match TRBD2. The germline V gene has CDR1 SGHVS and CDR2 FQNEAQ. The CDR3 length is 15 residues. With V trimmed by 4 bases and J by 6 bases, 9 bases remained unmatched. CDR3 amino acids: CASSWGGGSLDTQYF. In DNA, the CDR3 is TGTGCCAGCAGCTGGGGCGGGGGGAGCCTGGATACGCAGTATTTT.

This chain joins TRBV11-3 and TRBJ1-1, with D maybe TRBD1 (5 bases). Trimming shortened V by 5 bases and J by 5 bases, and 15 bases separated the two germline ends. CDR3 length: 14 residues. The V gene's germline CDR1 is SGHNT and CDR2 YENEEA. CDR3 in DNA: TGTGCCAGCAGCCTCCGAGGAGGGACTACTGAAGCTTTCTTT. Its protein product is CASSLRGGTTEAFF.